These 22 T cell receptor beta chains came from one sample sequenced in a study of cytomegalovirus exposure and HLA in healthy donors. The PCR employed 60 Vbeta primers together with 13 Jbeta primers. Generated by immunoSEQ multiplex PCR, the TCRdb table keeps only in-frame clones and is missing some. Among around 250,000 clones, nearly 95% were seen once, and the ten largest hold about 1.7%. The source material was PBMCs. All receptors derive from a girl aged 2-15 years in good health and CMV-seronegative.

V gene TRBV23-1 combines with J gene TRBJ2-1; D uncertain. TRBV23-1 is sorted into the ORF group, with uncertain function. Trimming cost V 9 bases and J 9 bases, with 6 bases left between them. This CDR3 spans 9 amino acids. CDR3 sequence (DNA): TGCGCCAGGGCCTTTGAGCAGTTCTTC. Protein product: CARAFEQFF.

CDR3 bases: TGCAGCGTTGAAGTCGTTTCAGGGACTGAAGCTTTCTTT. This sequence encodes CSVEVVSGTEAFF. The chain joins TRBV29-1 to TRBJ1-1; possible D gene TRBD1, 5 bases. Germline loops: CDR1 SQVTM, CDR2 ANQGSEA. The CDR3 has 13 residues. V was trimmed by 1 base and J by 5 bases, leaving 11 bases between them.

The rearrangement uses TRBV6-5 and TRBJ1-3, with 11 bases identical to TRBD1. The V segment lost 6 bases and the J segment 8 bases; nucleotides outside the gene matches: 3. The CDR3 consists of 13 residues. In germline, CDR1 is MNHEY, CDR2 SVGAGI. The CDR3 region is CASRRDRGYTIYF. The CDR3 DNA reads TGTGCCAGCAGGCGGGACAGGGGGTACACCATATATTTT.

This rearrangement joins TRBV6-5 to TRBJ2-7; TRBD1 matches at 10 bases. Germline V CDR1 and CDR2: MNHEY, SVGAGI. The CDR3 runs 16 residues. V was clipped by 4 bases and J by 3 bases; unmatched bases: 9. In nucleotides, the CDR3 is TGTGCCAGCAGTTTCGCCGGGACAGGGGAGCTCTACGAGCAGTACTTC. Encoded protein: CASSFAGTGELYEQYF.

The V gene is TRBV28, the J gene TRBJ2-4; TRBD1 matches at 10 bases. The CDR3 loop spans 15 amino acids. Germline V gene lookup returns CDR1 MDHEN and CDR2 SYDVKM. J gave up 6 bases and V 1 base, and 3 bases lay outside the gene matches. The CDR3: CASSLFGTGVNIQYF. The CDR3 bases are TGTGCCAGCAGTTTATTTGGGACAGGGGTAAACATTCAGTACTTC.

This chain links TRBV4-2 with TRBJ1-4; D not certain. Deletions cut 1 base from V and 3 bases from J, with 6 bases between. This CDR3 comprises 14 residues. The germline V gene encodes CDR1 LGHNA and CDR2 YNFKEQ. The CDR3 here is CASSQGRANEKLFF. In DNA, the CDR3 is TGTGCCAGCAGCCAAGGGCGGGCTAATGAAAAACTGTTTTTT.

V usage is TRBV11-2 and J usage is TRBJ2-1; 8 nucleotides match TRBD2. The CDR3 contains 15 residues. V shed 5 bases and J 1 base; nucleotides not matched to a gene: 4. In germline, CDR1 is SGHAT, CDR2 FQNNGV. The CDR3 coding sequence is TGTGCCAGCAGCATGGAGCGGGGGTCCTACAATGAGCAGTTCTTC. Translation gives CASSMERGSYNEQFF.

The chain is built from TRBV28 and TRBJ2-7, with D possibly TRBD2 on 6 matching bases. The CDR3 runs 14 residues. CDR1 and CDR2 from the germline V gene are MDHEN and SYDVKM. The ends were cut back, 5 bases at V and 6 bases at J, with 17 bases in the middle. The CDR3 reads CASSPTHWRGEQYF. The CDR3 DNA reads TGTGCCAGCAGTCCTACCCACTGGAGGGGCGAGCAGTACTTC.

The chain has TRBV28 and TRBJ2-7; 7 bases map to TRBD1. The V gene's germline CDR1 is MDHEN and CDR2 SYDVKM. The CDR3 spans 15 residues. After removal of 5 bases from V and 0 bases from J, the junction contained 7 bases not matched to a gene. The CDR3 protein is CASSNRGPASYEQYF. In DNA, the CDR3 is TGTGCCAGCAGTAACAGGGGCCCAGCCTCCTACGAGCAGTACTTC.

The J gene is TRBJ1-1, the V gene TRBV28; D uncertain. Trimming cost V 3 bases and J 6 bases, with 20 bases left between them. This CDR3 is 16 amino acids long. Germline CDR1 reads MDHEN; CDR2 reads SYDVKM. This CDR3 reads CASSFLALGSRSEAFF. The CDR3 DNA follows: TGTGCCAGCAGTTTTCTCGCCTTGGGCTCAAGGTCTGAAGCTTTCTTT.

In this sample, this clone turned up a few times. This CDR3 reads CASRTGGSGNTIYF. CDR3 sequence (DNA): TGTGCCAGCAGGACAGGGGGCTCTGGAAACACCATATATTTT. The chain carries TRBV6-1 and TRBJ1-3, with TRBD1 matching over 9 bases. V dropped 6 bases and J dropped 0; count of bases not matched to a gene: 0. Looked up from germline, CDR1 is MNHNS and CDR2 is SASEGT. The CDR3 runs to 14 residues.

The V and J genes are TRBV7-9 and TRBJ1-1; D perhaps matches TRBD1 (5 bases). The V and J ends lost 5 bases and 5 bases respectively, with 12 bases between them. CDR3 length: 13 amino acids. Germline V lookup: CDR1 SEHNR, CDR2 FQNEAQ (reference sequence). Written as DNA, the CDR3 is TGTGCCAGCAGCGGAACCGGGGGGACTGAAGCTTTCTTT. Translation gives CASSGTGGTEAFF.

The V call is TRBV5-4, the J call TRBJ1-1; D is unresolved. The germline CDR1 and CDR2 sequences are SGHNT and YYREEE (reference sequence). Trimming pared 0 bases from V and 0 bases from J, leaving 9 bases between. CDR3 size: 15 residues. The CDR3: CASSLAGFLNTEAFF. CDR3 in DNA: TGTGCCAGCAGCTTGGCCGGGTTCCTGAACACTGAAGCTTTCTTT.

This clone came up a few times. The chain joins TRBV18 to TRBJ1-5; no clear D gene. The CDR3 is made up of 12 amino acids. V was trimmed by 4 bases and J by 6 bases, leaving 7 bases between them. Germline V gene data show CDR1 as KGHSH and CDR2 as LQKENI. The CDR3 DNA reads TGTGCCAGCTCACTCTATGGTCAGCCCCAGCATTTT. It translates to CASSLYGQPQHF. Looking up the rest from reference TRBV18 and TRBJ1-5 gives the full variable domain: NAGVMQNPRHLVRRRGQEARLRCSPMKGHSHVYWYRQLPEEGLKFMVYLQKENIIDESGMPKERFSAEFPKEGPSILRIQQVVRGDSAAYFCASSLYGQPQHFGDGTRLSIL.

This clone turned up a few times. The genes are TRBV19 and TRBJ1-2; D may be TRBD1 (5 bases). The germline gives CDR1 LNHDA, CDR2 SQIVND (reference sequence). The V gene lost 7 bases and the J gene lost 0 bases, with 18 bases spanning the gap. This CDR3 comprises 16 residues. The CDR3: CASNKGPGGPNYGYTF. CDR3 coding DNA: TGTGCCAGTAACAAAGGTCCGGGGGGACCTAACTATGGCTACACCTTC.

The chain uses TRBV5-1 and TRBJ2-1; TRBD1 aligns across 7 bases. Germline V gene data show CDR1 as SGHRS and CDR2 as YFSETQ. Trimming at V came to 4 bases and at J to 0 bases, leaving 7 bases not matched to a gene. The length of the CDR3 is 16 residues. The CDR3 DNA is TGCGCCAGCAGCCTTGAATACAGGGGCTCCTACAATGAGCAGTTCTTC. This sequence encodes CASSLEYRGSYNEQFF. Looking up the rest from reference TRBV5-1 and TRBJ2-1 gives the full variable domain: KAGVTQTPRYLIKTRGQQVTLSCSPISGHRSVSWYQQTPGQGLQFLFEYFSETQRNKGNFPGRFSGRQFSNSRSEMNVSTLELGDSALYLCASSLEYRGSYNEQFFGPGTRLTVL.

The chain combines TRBV14 with TRBJ2-2; 10 positions agree with TRBD2. The CDR3 sequence is 17 residues long. The V and J ends lost 0 bases and 4 bases, in that order; junction bases with no gene match: 5. The germline V gene encodes CDR1 SGHDN and CDR2 FVKESK. CDR3 coding DNA: TGTGCCAGCAGCCAAGATTTAGCGGGAGGCCGCACCGGGGAGCTGTTTTTT. Its protein product is CASSQDLAGGRTGELFF. The variable domain in full, with the rest retrieved from reference TRBV14 and TRBJ2-2, is EAGVTQFPSHSVIEKGQTVTLRCDPISGHDNLYWYRRVMGKEIKFLLHFVKESKQDESGMPNNRFLAERTGGTYSTLKVQPAELEDSGVYFCASSQDLAGGRTGELFFGEGSRLTVL.

This clone has a single count. CDR3 protein: CASSYGRRVRSPLHF. DNA for the CDR3: TGTGCCAGCAGTTACGGGCGGAGGGTACGGTCACCCCTCCACTTT. J is TRBJ1-6 and V is TRBV28; D gene unclear. Germline CDR1 is MDHEN and CDR2 is SYDVKM. This CDR3 region has 15 residues. With 4 bases removed from V and 10 bases from J, the gap between germline ends came to 17 bases.

This chain joins TRBV7-9 and TRBJ2-6; TRBD2 agrees at 13 bases. Germline V gene data show CDR1 as SEHNR and CDR2 as FQNEAQ (reference sequence). The J segment lost 0 bases and the V segment lost 4 bases, leaving 3 bases of the junction unmatched. The CDR3 is 18 amino acids. The DNA for the CDR3 is TGTGCCAGCAGCTCGGGACTAGCGGGGAGCTCTGGGGCCAACGTCCTGACTTTC. This sequence encodes CASSSGLAGSSGANVLTF.

The J gene is TRBJ1-5, the V gene TRBV19; maybe TRBD1 (5 bases). Looked up from germline, CDR1 is LNHDA and CDR2 is SQIVND (reference sequence). Trimming took off 7 bases at V and 0 bases at J, with 13 bases between the two ends. This CDR3 contains 15 residues. The CDR3 DNA reads as TGTGCCAGTACCCGGGGGGGGAATAGCAATCAGCCCCAGCATTTT. Translated, it gives CASTRGGNSNQPQHF.

The V call is TRBV15, the J call TRBJ1-1; D remains unclear. The CDR3 covers 15 residues. Trimming shortened V by 3 bases and J by 1 base, and 12 bases separated the two germline ends. Germline V gene data show CDR1 as LNHNV and CDR2 as YYDKDF (reference sequence). DNA for the CDR3: TGTGCCACCAGCAGTCCCAGGATCTCGAACACTGAAGCTTTCTTT. Amino acid sequence: CATSSPRISNTEAFF.

V gene TRBV27 combines with J gene TRBJ2-7; TRBD2 aligns across 12 bases. Germline CDR1 is MNHEY and CDR2 is SMNVEV (reference sequence). J lost 1 base, V lost 6 bases, and 4 bases had no gene match. This CDR3 region has 15 residues. The CDR3 protein is CASRPGLAGSYEQYF. CDR3 DNA: TGTGCCAGCAGGCCGGGACTAGCGGGTTCCTACGAGCAGTACTTC.